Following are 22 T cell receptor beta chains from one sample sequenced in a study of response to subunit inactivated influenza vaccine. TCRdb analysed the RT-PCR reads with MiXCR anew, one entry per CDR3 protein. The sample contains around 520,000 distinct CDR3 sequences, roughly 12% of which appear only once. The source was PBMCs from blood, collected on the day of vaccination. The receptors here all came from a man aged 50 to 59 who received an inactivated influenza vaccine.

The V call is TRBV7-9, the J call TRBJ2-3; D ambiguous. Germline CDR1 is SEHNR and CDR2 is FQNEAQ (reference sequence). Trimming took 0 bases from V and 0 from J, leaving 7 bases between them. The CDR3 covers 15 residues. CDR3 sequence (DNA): TGTGCCAGCAGCTTAGCAACTCGGAGCACAGATACGCAGTATTTT. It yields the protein CASSLATRSTDTQYF.

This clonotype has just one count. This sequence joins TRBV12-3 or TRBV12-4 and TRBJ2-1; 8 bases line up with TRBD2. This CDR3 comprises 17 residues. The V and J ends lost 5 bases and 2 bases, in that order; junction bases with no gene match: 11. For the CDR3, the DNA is TGTGCCAGCAGTCTAATGAGATTAGCGGGGACCTACAATGAGCAGTTCTTC. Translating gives CASSLMRLAGTYNEQFF.

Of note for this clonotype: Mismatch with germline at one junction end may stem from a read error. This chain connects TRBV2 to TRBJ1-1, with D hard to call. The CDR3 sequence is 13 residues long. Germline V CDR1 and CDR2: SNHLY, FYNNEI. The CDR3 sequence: CARSDFESTKAFF. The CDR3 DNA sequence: TGTGCCAGAAGTGATTTTGAGAGCACTAAAGCTTTCTTT.

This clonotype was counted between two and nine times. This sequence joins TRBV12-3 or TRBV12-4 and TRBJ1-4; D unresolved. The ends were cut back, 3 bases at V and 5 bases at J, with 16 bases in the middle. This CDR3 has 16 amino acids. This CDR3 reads CASSFTFGAQNEKLFF. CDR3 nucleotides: TGTGCCAGCAGTTTTACCTTCGGAGCCCAGAATGAAAAACTGTTTTTT.

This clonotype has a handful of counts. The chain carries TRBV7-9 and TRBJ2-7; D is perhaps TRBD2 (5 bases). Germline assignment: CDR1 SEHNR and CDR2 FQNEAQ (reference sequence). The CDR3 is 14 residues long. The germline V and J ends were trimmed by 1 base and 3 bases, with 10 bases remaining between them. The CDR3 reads CASSLVERHYEQYF. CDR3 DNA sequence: TGTGCCAGCAGCTTAGTTGAGCGGCACTACGAGCAGTACTTC.

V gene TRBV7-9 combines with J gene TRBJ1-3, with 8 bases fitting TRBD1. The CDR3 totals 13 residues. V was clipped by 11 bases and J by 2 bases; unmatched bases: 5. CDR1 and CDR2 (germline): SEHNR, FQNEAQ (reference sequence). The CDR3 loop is CAVQGQAGNTIYF. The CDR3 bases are TGTGCCGTGCAGGGACAGGCTGGAAACACCATATATTTT.

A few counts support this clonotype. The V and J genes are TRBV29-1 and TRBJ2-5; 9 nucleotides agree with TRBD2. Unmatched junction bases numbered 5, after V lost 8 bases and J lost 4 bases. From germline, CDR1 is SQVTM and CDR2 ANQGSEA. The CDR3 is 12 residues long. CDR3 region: CSLLGLAETQYF. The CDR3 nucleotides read TGCAGCTTACTGGGACTAGCAGAGACCCAGTACTTC.

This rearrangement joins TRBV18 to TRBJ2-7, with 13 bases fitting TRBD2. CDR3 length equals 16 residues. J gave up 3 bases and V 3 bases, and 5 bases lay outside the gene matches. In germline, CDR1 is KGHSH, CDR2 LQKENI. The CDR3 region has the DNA TGTGCCAGCTCACCGGGACTAGCGGGAATTGGCTACGAGCAGTACTTC. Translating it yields CASSPGLAGIGYEQYF.

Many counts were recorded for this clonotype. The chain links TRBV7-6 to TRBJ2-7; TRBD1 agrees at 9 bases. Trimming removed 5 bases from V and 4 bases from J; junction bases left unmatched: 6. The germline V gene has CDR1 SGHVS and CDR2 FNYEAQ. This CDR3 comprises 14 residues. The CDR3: CASSQTGGGYEQYF. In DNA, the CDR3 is TGTGCCAGCAGCCAAACAGGGGGCGGGTACGAGCAGTACTTC.

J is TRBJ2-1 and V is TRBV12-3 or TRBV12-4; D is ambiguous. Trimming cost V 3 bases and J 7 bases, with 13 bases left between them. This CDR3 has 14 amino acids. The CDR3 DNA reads TGTGCCAGCAGTTTCGTGACGATGGGGAATGAGCAGTTCTTC. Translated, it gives CASSFVTMGNEQFF.

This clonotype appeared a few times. The CDR3 DNA sequence: TGTGCCAGCAGCCCCCGACAGGGCCCGAGCTCCTACAATGAGCAGTTCTTC. It yields the protein CASSPRQGPSSYNEQFF. The V call is TRBV9, the J call TRBJ2-1; 7 bases line up with TRBD1. Germline values: CDR1 SGDLS, CDR2 YYNGEE. This CDR3 comprises 17 residues. V gave up 4 bases and J gave up 0 bases; unmatched junction bases: 10.

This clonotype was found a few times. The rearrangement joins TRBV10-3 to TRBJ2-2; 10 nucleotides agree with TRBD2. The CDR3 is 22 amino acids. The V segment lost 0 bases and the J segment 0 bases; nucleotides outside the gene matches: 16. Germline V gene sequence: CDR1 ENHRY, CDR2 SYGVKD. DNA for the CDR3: TGTGCCATCAGTGAGTCTCCCCTAGCGGGAGTCAAATTCCCTTCGAACACCGGGGAGCTGTTTTTT. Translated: CAISESPLAGVKFPSNTGELFF.

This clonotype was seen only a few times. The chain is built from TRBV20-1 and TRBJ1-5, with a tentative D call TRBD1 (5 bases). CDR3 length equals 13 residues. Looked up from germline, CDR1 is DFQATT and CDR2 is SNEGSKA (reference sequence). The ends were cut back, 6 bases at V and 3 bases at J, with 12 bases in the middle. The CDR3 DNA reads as TGCAGTGCACGGGACCGTCACAATCAGCCCCAGCATTTT. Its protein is CSARDRHNQPQHF.

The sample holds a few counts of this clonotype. CDR3 sequence (DNA): TGTGCCAGCATATGGGTGGGTATCGGCTTCATGAACACTGAAGCTTTCTTT. Translation gives CASIWVGIGFMNTEAFF. This chain uses TRBV9 with TRBJ1-1; no clear D. The V end was cut by 6 bases, the J end by 0 bases, with 21 bases between. The CDR3 contains 17 residues. Germline loops: CDR1 SGDLS, CDR2 YYNGEE.

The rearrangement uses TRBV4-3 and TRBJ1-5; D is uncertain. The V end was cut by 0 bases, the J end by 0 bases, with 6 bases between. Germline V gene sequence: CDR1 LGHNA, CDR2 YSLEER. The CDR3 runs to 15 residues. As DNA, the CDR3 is TGCGCCAGCAGCCAAGACAAGTATAGCAATCAGCCCCAGCATTTT. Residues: CASSQDKYSNQPQHF.

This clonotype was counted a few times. The CDR3: CASSLDRLTKNIQYF. In DNA form, the CDR3 reads TGTGCCAGCAGCTTAGACAGGTTAACCAAAAACATTCAGTACTTC. This rearrangement joins TRBV7-2 to TRBJ2-4; D may be TRBD1 (5 bases). Germline loops: CDR1 SGHTA, CDR2 FQGNSA. The CDR3 consists of 15 residues. V was trimmed by 1 base and J by 2 bases, leaving 9 bases between them.

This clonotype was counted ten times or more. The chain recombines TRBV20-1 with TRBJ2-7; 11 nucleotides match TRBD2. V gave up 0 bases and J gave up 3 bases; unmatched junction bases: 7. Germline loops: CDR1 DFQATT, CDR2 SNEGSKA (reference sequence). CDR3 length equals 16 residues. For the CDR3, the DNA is TGCAGTGCTAGAGATTTACTAGCGGGAGCGAACTACGAGCAGTACTTC. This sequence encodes CSARDLLAGANYEQYF.

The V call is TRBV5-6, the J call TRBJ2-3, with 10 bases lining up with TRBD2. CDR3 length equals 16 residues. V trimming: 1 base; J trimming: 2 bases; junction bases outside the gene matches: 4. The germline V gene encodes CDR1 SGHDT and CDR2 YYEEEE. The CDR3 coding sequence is TGTGCCAGCAGCTTGAGGACTAGCGGTTACACAGATACGCAGTATTTT. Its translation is CASSLRTSGYTDTQYF.

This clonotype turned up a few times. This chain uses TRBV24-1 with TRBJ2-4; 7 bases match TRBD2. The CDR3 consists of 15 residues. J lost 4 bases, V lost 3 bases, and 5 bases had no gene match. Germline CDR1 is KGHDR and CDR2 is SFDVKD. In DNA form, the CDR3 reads TGTGCCACCAGTGATCATGGTAGCGGGAAAAACATTCAGTACTTC. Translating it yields CATSDHGSGKNIQYF.

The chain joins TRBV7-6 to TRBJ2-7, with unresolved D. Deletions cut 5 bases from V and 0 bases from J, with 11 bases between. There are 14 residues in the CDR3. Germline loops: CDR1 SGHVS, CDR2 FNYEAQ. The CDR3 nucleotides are TGTGCCAGCAGCACGACGGAGAGCTCCTACGAGCAGTACTTC. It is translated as CASSTTESSYEQYF.

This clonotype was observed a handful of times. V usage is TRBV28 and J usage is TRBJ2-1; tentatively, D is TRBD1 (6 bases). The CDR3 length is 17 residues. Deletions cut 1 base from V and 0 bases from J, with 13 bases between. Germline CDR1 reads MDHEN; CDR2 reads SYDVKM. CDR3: CASSLSVRGVSYNEQFF. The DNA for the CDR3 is TGTGCCAGCAGTTTATCCGTCAGGGGAGTCTCCTACAATGAGCAGTTCTTC.

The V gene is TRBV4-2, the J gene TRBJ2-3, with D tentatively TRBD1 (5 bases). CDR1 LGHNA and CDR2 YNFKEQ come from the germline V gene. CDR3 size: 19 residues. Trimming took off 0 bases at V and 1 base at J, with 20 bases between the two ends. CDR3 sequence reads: CASSQDRKWTRSRTDTQYF. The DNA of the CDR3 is TGTGCCAGCAGCCAAGATAGGAAGTGGACACGGAGCCGCACAGATACGCAGTATTTT.